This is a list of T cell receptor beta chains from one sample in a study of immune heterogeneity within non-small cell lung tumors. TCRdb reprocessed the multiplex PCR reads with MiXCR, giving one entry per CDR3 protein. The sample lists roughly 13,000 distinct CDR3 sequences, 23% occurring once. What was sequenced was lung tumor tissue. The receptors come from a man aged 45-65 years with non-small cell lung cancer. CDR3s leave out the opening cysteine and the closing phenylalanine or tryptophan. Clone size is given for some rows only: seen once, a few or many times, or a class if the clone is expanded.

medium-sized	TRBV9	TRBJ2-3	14	ASSPPGGGRTDTQY
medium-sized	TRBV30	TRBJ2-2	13	AWSAGTGGTGELF
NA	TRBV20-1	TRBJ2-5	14	SAREGLAGLRETKC
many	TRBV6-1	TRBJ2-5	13	ASSDQTGGQETQY
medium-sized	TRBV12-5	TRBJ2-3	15	ASGLTTSGRSKDTQY
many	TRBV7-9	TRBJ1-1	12	ASSEWTGNTEAF
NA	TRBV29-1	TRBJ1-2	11	SVLRWGDYGYT
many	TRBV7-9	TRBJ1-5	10	ASSLGPGPQH
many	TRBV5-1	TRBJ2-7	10	ASSLQGDEQY
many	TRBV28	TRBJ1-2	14	ASSPHQRIRSFRNT
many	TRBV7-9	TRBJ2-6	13	ASSRDGSGANVLT
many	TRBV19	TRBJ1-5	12	ASSATGGNQPQH
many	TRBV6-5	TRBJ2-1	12	ASSYRTEYNEQF
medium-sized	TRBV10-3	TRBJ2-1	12	AISPLEGLNEQF
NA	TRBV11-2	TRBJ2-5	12	ASSLALTGGTQY